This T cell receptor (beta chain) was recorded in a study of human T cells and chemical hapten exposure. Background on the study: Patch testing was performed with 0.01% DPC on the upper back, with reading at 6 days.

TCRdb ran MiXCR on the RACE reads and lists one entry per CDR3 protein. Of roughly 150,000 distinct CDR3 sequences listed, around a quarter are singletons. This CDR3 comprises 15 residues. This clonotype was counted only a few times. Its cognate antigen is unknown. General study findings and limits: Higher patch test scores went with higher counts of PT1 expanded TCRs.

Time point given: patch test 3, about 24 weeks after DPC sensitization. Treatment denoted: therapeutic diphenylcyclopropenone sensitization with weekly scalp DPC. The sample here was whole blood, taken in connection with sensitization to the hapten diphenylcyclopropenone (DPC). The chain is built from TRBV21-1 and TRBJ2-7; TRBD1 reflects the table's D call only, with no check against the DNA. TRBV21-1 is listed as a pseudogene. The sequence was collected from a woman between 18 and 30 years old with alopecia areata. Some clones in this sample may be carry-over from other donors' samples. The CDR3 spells CASSINRGPSYEQYF. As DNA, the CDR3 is TGTGCCAGCAGCATTAACAGGGGGCCCTCCTACGAGCAGTACTTC.